The entry that follows covers one T cell receptor beta chain sequence. What it recognizes is unknown. The J segment lost 5 bases and the V segment lost 4 bases, leaving 6 bases of the junction unmatched. Germline V gene lookup returns CDR1 SGHRS and CDR2 YFSETQ. The length of the CDR3 is 14 residues. The data are from a study of shared clonotypes between healthy human individuals. Genomic DNA (from each subset) was split evenly across several immunoSEQ plates. The assay was immunoSEQ multiplex PCR, and TCRdb's table has in-frame clones only and misses some. The sample has more than 2,000,000 clones, approximately 94% seen once. Study observations and caveats: Estimated richness values were generally larger in naive subsets than in memory subsets.

Sequenced input: naive CD4+ T cells sorted from blood. Subset defined: CD45RA+ positively selected. The sequence was collected from a man aged 18 to 30 in good health. The gene calls are TRBV5-1 and TRBJ1-1, with 9 positions matching TRBD1. CDR3 sequence: CASSQGQGETEAFF. For the CDR3, the DNA is TGCGCCAGCAGCCAGGGACAGGGAGAGACTGAAGCTTTCTTT.